The following is a T cell receptor beta chain sequence with its context. This specimen belongs to a study of blood T cell repertoires in COVID-19. Participants were aged about 18 to 89 years from approximately 25 US areas. Sequencing used immunoSEQ multiplex PCR; TCRdb keeps in-frame clones, though not all of them. The table shows 150,000 to 200,000 clones, with 82% occurring only once. The V gene lost 10 bases and the J gene lost 1 base, with 15 bases spanning the gap. CDR3 size: 15 residues. The germline CDR1 and CDR2 sequences are SGHRS and YFSETQ. This sequence was found in a middle-aged man who had recovered from COVID-19. V usage is TRBV5-1 and J usage is TRBJ2-6, with TRBD1 as a possible D gene (5 bases). The specimen sequenced was PBMCs or T cells enriched from blood (not recorded which). CDR3 in DNA: TGCGCCTCACAGGTAGGCGGATCTGGGGCCAACGTCCTGACTTTC. This sequence encodes CASQVGGSGANVLTF.